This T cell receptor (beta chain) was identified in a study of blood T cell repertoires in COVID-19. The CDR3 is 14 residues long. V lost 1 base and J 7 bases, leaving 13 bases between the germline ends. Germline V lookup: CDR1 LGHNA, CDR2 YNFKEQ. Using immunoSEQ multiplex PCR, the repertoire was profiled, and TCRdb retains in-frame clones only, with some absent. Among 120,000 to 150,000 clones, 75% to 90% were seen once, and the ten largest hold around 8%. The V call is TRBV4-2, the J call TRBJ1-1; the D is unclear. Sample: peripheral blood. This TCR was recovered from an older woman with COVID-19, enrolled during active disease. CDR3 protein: CASSQAQVTLEAFF. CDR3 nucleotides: TGTGCCAGCAGCCAAGCGCAGGTAACACTTGAAGCTTTCTTT.